This TCR beta chain stems from a study of blood T cell repertoires in COVID-19. CDR3 length: 15 amino acids. J was trimmed by 2 bases and V by 4 bases; bases with no gene match: 8. CDR1 and CDR2 from the germline V gene are SGHRS and YFSETQ. Assignment of participants to cohorts was predicated upon participant-reported clinical history. Some clones are missing from TCRdb's copy, which holds only in-frame ones; the method was immunoSEQ multiplex PCR. The sample lists almost 400,000 clones, 85% to 90% occurring once. The rearrangement links TRBV5-1 to TRBJ2-7; TRBD1 matches at 8 bases. The receptor was derived from a woman aged 25 to 39 who had recovered from COVID-19. What was sequenced was PBMCs or T cells enriched from blood (not recorded which). CDR3 DNA sequence: TGCGCCAGCAGCCCCGGACAGGGAACCCCCTACGAGCAGTACTTC. Translating gives CASSPGQGTPYEQYF.